This T cell receptor beta chain comes out of a study of shared clonotypes between healthy human individuals. The data were produced by immunoSEQ multiplex PCR, yet TCRdb's version contains in-frame clones alone and is incomplete. The sample includes over a million clones, approximately 97% of them seen just once. The CDR3 is 15 residues long. V was cut by 2 bases and J by 4 bases, with 15 bases left in between. Germline V gives CDR1 MNHNS, CDR2 SASEGT. The sample consisted of naive CD4+ T cells sorted from blood. Subset: CD45RA+ positively selected. This chain connects TRBV6-1 to TRBJ2-7; D is possibly TRBD1 (5 bases). The receptor was derived from a man aged 30 to 45 in good health. CDR3 nucleotide sequence: TGTGCCAGCAGTGAACAGGAAAGGGGCGCTTACGAGCAGTACTTC. Translated, it gives CASSEQERGAYEQYF.